This T cell receptor (beta chain) was found in a study of regulatory T cells in long-lasting Graves disease. Study observations and caveats: Researchers reported studying only peripheral blood, not thyroid tissue. Whereas more than 950 public clonotypes were shared by new patients, persistent patients shared more, at some 2,900.

HTBI primers from iRepertoire and Arm-PCR of CDR3 regions yielded the TCR beta libraries. TCRdb processed the multiplex PCR reads anew with MiXCR; each CDR3 protein has one entry. The sample contains about 660,000 distinct CDR3 sequences, 30% of which appear only once. The ends were cut back, 3 bases at V and 3 bases at J, with 11 bases in the middle. Germline CDR1 is SNHLY and CDR2 is FYNNEI. The CDR3 sequence is 14 residues long. This clonotype came up many times. Its antigen is as yet unknown. Time point: persistent/refractory GD, antithyroid drugs over 5 years with positive TRAb. RNA from PBMCs was the source of the TCR library. It was by American Thyroid Association guidelines that Graves' disease was diagnosed.

Specimen: peripheral blood mononuclear cells (PBMCs), collected when the disease was refractory, from a patient treated with antithyroid drugs. The source of this sequence is a female donor with Graves disease. The chain has TRBV2 and TRBJ1-1; tentative D call: TRBD1 (5 bases). The CDR3 nucleotides are TGTGCCAGCAGTGATCCAGGGCTCGACACTGAAGCTTTCTTT. It yields the protein CASSDPGLDTEAFF.